This T cell receptor (beta chain) is from a study of neoadjuvant anti-PD-1 for oral cavity cancer (dated by TCRdb to 2020 to 2023). For the study in its entirety: Three to four biweekly doses of nivolumab at 3 mg/kg were mostly administered to patients before curative-intent surgical resection. Patients who did not progress were given a fourth nivolumab dose at about day 43 and had definitive surgical resection on days 50-56. Patients with complete response, partial response or stable disease by RECIST 1.1 were defined as responders, whereas patients with progression were defined as non-responders. An approximately 32% response rate was observed in the parent correlative cohort, in which about a dozen patients were included.

The germline V gene specifies KGHSH as CDR1 and LQKENI as CDR2. The V end gives up 2 bases and the J end 4 bases, leaving 4 bases in the junction not matched to a gene. From cysteine to phenylalanine, the CDR3 is 14 amino acids long. Of the read, only the CDR3 DNA is kept; its 42 bases are in frame from base 1. The time point label of this sample denotes: after neoadjuvant nivolumab, at surgical resection. Patients had been newly diagnosed with stage II-IVA oral cavity squamous cell carcinoma, and no prior systemic or radiation treatment had been given to the patients. The cohort was made up of patients with locally advanced, HPV-negative oral cavity squamous cell carcinoma. The samples were obtained from a longitudinal correlative study of a single-arm phase II trial testing neoadjuvant nivolumab in oral cavity squamous cell carcinoma. Genomic DNA-based TCRbeta sequencing was performed on subject-matched pre- and post-treatment PBMCs and tumors from three responders and three non-responders. For tumor tissue, genomic DNA extraction relied on the Maxwell RSC DNA from Tissue kit.

Survey sequencing of tumors used two replicates per sample, and the tumor libraries mostly started from around 4.8 ug of input genomic DNA. TCRbeta libraries were prepared with the immunoSEQ hsTCRbeta kit according to the manufacturer's instructions. The completed libraries were mixed into a single pool at 3 nM, then sequenced with an Illumina NovaSeq 6000 S4 flow cell. In the paper's pipeline: The immunoSEQ Analyzer handled quality control and preprocessing of the raw data. The analysis was restricted to productive rearrangements, with each unique CDR3 amino acid sequence defining a clonotype. Repertoire clonality was estimated as the Gini-Simpson index, computed with the R package tcR. Gini indices were compared with Student's t test, and associations with tumor size change were assessed by Pearson correlation. The source is immuneACCESS, and TCRdb retained only in-frame sequences with V and J called. Part of the clones is not carried over; for the studies checked, unresolved V genes explain less than half of this, and the remainder is unexplained. V and J calls plus clone size are reproduced from that table; the DNA served to infer D and trimming. This sample is represented by about 15,000 clones; about 37% of them were singletons. Just under 40% of the sample goes to the ten largest clones.

The research as a whole found: Higher pretreatment blood TCRbeta clonality and lower post-treatment tumor TCRbeta clonality were correlated with higher pretreatment blood Treg/Th17 ratios. TCR analyses included only a few patients per response group, and the authors called for larger cohorts for validation. Larger post-treatment sizes of preexisting intratumoral clones correlated with greater tumor shrinkage, suggesting expansion of preexisting clones contributed to response.

A few counts support this clone. Its binding antigen is unknown. No base qualities exist here, and no much larger clone lies one base off it. The receptor comes from a person aged 40 to 85 with oral cavity squamous cell carcinoma. This sample comprised tumor tissue, obtained after nivolumab (anti-PD-1) treatment. The sequence is built from TRBV18 and TRBJ1-2; 7 bases in the junction line up with TRBD1. CDR3 reads: CASSPDRVGYGYTF. Here is the DNA: TGTGCCAGCTCACCAGACAGGGTGGGCTATGGCTACACCTTC. The reference TRBV18 and TRBJ1-2 proteins fill in what lies around the CDR3, so the full variable domain reads NAGVMQNPRHLVRRRGQEARLRCSPMKGHSHVYWYRQLPEEGLKFMVYLQKENIIDESGMPKERFSAEFPKEGPSILRIQQVVRGDSAAYFCASSPDRVGYGYTFGSGTRLTVV.